What follows are 3 T cell receptor beta chains derived from one specimen sequenced in a study of T cell responses to AZD1222 COVID-19 vaccine (TCRdb year 2021). The time point label of this sample denotes: baseline before first vaccination. Libraries were constructed by the immunoSEQ multiplex PCR assay. TCRdb re-hosts the immuneACCESS table, in-frame sequences only. Its copies lack some clones; in the studies checked, an unresolved V gene accounts for under half of them, and the cause for the rest is not known. Present in this sample are under 200,000 clones, approximately 93% of which were seen just once. The ten biggest clones cover around 3.8% of the sample. Sequencing used peripheral blood, obtained on day 0 of AZD1222 vaccination. These receptor sequences come from an adult in good health.

In this sample, this clone turned up a few times. The rearrangement links TRBV4-2 to TRBJ2-1; D is perhaps TRBD2 (6 bases). The CDR3 sequence is 14 residues long. In germline, CDR1 is LGHNA, CDR2 YNFKEQ. V was shortened by 1 base and J by 7 bases, with 11 bases between the two germline ends. CDR3 in DNA: TGTGCCAGCAGCCAAGGGGGGGTCGGGAATGAGCAGTTCTTC. Translating it yields CASSQGGVGNEQFF.

The chain links TRBV10-3 to TRBJ1-1; tentative D call: TRBD1 (6 bases). The CDR3 runs to 13 residues. With 6 bases removed from V and 5 bases from J, the gap between germline ends came to 13 bases. Germline V lookup: CDR1 ENHRY, CDR2 SYGVKD. The CDR3 is CAISVQGVTEAFF. CDR3 sequence (DNA): TGTGCCATCAGCGTACAGGGAGTAACTGAAGCTTTCTTT.

The table lists this clone with a count of one. This chain links TRBV6-5 with TRBJ1-2; D gene uncertain. The CDR3 spans 10 residues. Trimming took 6 bases from V and 8 from J, leaving 7 bases between them. From germline, CDR1 is MNHEY and CDR2 SVGAGI. As DNA, the CDR3 is TGTGCCAGCAGAGGGAGCGGCTACACCTTC. Its protein product is CASRGSGYTF.